These 8 T cell receptor beta chains originate from one sample sequenced in a study of blood T cell repertoires in COVID-19. Sequencing used immunoSEQ multiplex PCR; TCRdb keeps in-frame clones, though not all of them. Altogether hundreds of thousands of clones are present, 70% to 90% being singletons, with the ten largest covering approximately 3.3%. Material for sequencing was peripheral blood. The receptors derive from a man between 18 and 29 years old with active or convalescent COVID-19.

V is TRBV6-5 and J is TRBJ2-1; D is unclear. The CDR3 contains 13 residues. Germline V gene lookup returns CDR1 MNHEY and CDR2 SVGAGI. Between the trimmed V and J ends, which lost 5 bases and 4 bases, there was a span of 9 bases. CDR3 in DNA: TGTGCCAGCAGTAAAAGCCCTTACAATGAGCAGTTCTTC. Protein product: CASSKSPYNEQFF.

J is TRBJ2-3 and V is TRBV9; 9 nucleotides line up with TRBD2. In germline, CDR1 is SGDLS, CDR2 YYNGEE. The CDR3 runs 17 residues. After removal of 1 base from V and 1 base from J, the junction contained 7 bases not matched to a gene. CDR3 nucleotide sequence: TGTGCCAGCAGCGTAATGAGTAGCGGGAGCGGCACAGATACGCAGTATTTT. Translation gives CASSVMSSGSGTDTQYF.

In this sample, this clone turned up a few times. Germline is not matched at one junction end, which may reflect a read error. J is TRBJ2-7 and V is TRBV12-3 or TRBV12-4; possibly TRBD2 for D (5 bases). This CDR3 region has 11 residues. The chain's CDR3 is CASSEKRERYF. The DNA for the CDR3 is TGTGCCAGCAGTGAGAAGAGGGAGCGGTACTTC.

The gene calls are TRBV30 and TRBJ1-5; D ambiguous. Germline V CDR1 and CDR2: GTSNPN, SVGIG (reference sequence). V lost 3 bases and J lost 0, with 6 bases in between. This CDR3 has 13 amino acids. The CDR3 spells CAWSPSSNQPQHF. The CDR3 DNA reads as TGTGCCTGGAGCCCGAGTAGCAATCAGCCCCAGCATTTT.

This clone came up once. The chain employs TRBV4-1 and TRBJ2-4; the D gene is possibly TRBD2 (6 bases). V lost 0 bases, J lost 1 base, and 19 bases lay in between. The CDR3 has 19 amino acids. Germline V gene sequence: CDR1 MGHRA, CDR2 YSYEKL. The CDR3 reads CASSQDDGGGIGAKNIQYF. The CDR3 DNA follows: TGCGCCAGCAGCCAAGATGATGGGGGAGGAATAGGGGCCAAAAACATTCAGTACTTC.

The gene calls are TRBV11-2 and TRBJ1-2; D ambiguous. Trimming removed 0 bases from V and 2 bases from J, with 7 bases in between. Per germline, CDR1 SGHAT and CDR2 FQNNGV. The length of the CDR3 is 14 residues. The CDR3 coding sequence is TGTGCCAGCAGCTTAGATAGTCCCAACTATGGCTACACCTTC. Translated, it gives CASSLDSPNYGYTF.

On this clone: Within the sample, other DNA sequences also encode this same CDR3. The genes are TRBV19 and TRBJ1-2, with 9 positions matching TRBD1. The V segment lost 5 bases and the J segment 4 bases; nucleotides outside the gene matches: 2. CDR3 length equals 13 residues. The V gene's germline CDR1 is LNHDA and CDR2 SQIVND (reference sequence). The DNA of the CDR3 is TGTGCCAGTAGTCCGGGACAGGGCTATGGCTACACCTTC. It yields the protein CASSPGQGYGYTF.

This sequence joins TRBV15 and TRBJ1-5; possible D gene TRBD1, 6 bases. The ends were cut back, 8 bases at V and 4 bases at J, with 15 bases in the middle. CDR1 is LNHNV, CDR2 YYDKDF, per germline (reference sequence). The CDR3 has 14 amino acids. The CDR3 DNA reads TGTGCCACCGCGGGTGCTCAGGGGAATCAGCCCCAGCATTTT. Translated: CATAGAQGNQPQHF.